The source of this T cell receptor beta chain is a study of blood T cell repertoires in COVID-19. As for the study in general: The United States, Italy and Spain provided the acute and convalescent COVID-19 samples. T cells, B-cell-depleted T cells, or PBMCs provided the cDNA or gDNA that served as material.

Germline-derived CDR1 and CDR2 are SGHAT and FQNNGV. With 8 bases clipped from V and 8 bases from J, the junction kept 21 bases outside the gene matches. The CDR3 consists of 17 residues. Per the original data handling: Reference gene primer amplification in the assay estimated nucleated cell counts. Assay used: immunoSEQ multiplex PCR; TCRdb lists only in-frame clones, some missing. V, J and clone size reflect that table, while D and trimming were determined from the DNA. Among 90,000 to 120,000 clones listed, 69% were seen once. This sequence joins TRBV11-2 and TRBJ2-3; 8 nucleotides agree with TRBD2. This TCR derives from a man of 80 years or more with acute or convalescent COVID-19. The sequenced sample consisted of peripheral blood. CDR3 bases: TGTGCCAGCGATACTCGGGTAGCGGGGCCCATGGGAGCTACGCAGTATTTT. Amino acids: CASDTRVAGPMGATQYF.